These 11 T cell receptor beta chains originate from one sample sequenced in a study of graft-versus-host responses after intestinal transplantation. Produced via immunoSEQ multiplex PCR; TCRdb's table is partial and in-frame only. The table lists tens of thousands of clones, just under 95% of them singletons. The sample here was bone marrow, taken approximately 700 days after intestinal transplantation. The receptors stem from a human patient who received an intestinal transplant, so some T cells may come from the graft donor.

V usage is TRBV4-2 and J usage is TRBJ2-5; TRBD1 aligns across 10 bases. After removal of 4 bases from V and 5 bases from J, the junction contained 7 bases not matched to a gene. CDR1 is LGHNA and CDR2 is YNFKEQ in the germline V gene. This CDR3 contains 15 residues. CDR3 loop: CASSRGQGWDETQYF. CDR3 coding DNA: TGTGCCAGCAGCCGGGGACAGGGGTGGGATGAGACCCAGTACTTC.

The chain combines TRBV7-6 with TRBJ1-2, with 12 nucleotides matching TRBD1. The J segment lost 2 bases and the V segment lost 1 base, leaving 8 bases of the junction unmatched. The CDR3 totals 18 residues. In germline, CDR1 is SGHVS, CDR2 FNYEAQ. CDR3 sequence reads: CASSLVLFGTGGNYGYTF. The CDR3 DNA reads TGTGCCAGCAGCTTAGTTTTGTTTGGGACAGGGGGCAACTATGGCTACACCTTC.

V usage is TRBV4-2 and J usage is TRBJ2-5; D is possibly TRBD1 (5 bases). This CDR3 is 14 amino acids long. Deletions cut 0 bases from V and 3 bases from J, with 8 bases between. The V gene's germline CDR1 is LGHNA and CDR2 YNFKEQ. The CDR3 DNA follows: TGTGCCAGCAGCCAAGATACAGGCGAAGAGACCCAGTACTTC. This encodes CASSQDTGEETQYF.

The rearrangement links TRBV4-1 to TRBJ2-6; 9 bases fit TRBD1. The CDR3 totals 15 residues. After removal of 3 bases from V and 6 bases from J, the junction contained 3 bases not matched to a gene. Germline CDR1 and CDR2: MGHRA and YSYEKL. The DNA of the CDR3 is TGCGCCAGCAGCCACGGGACAGGGACGGCCAACGTCCTGACTTTC. Protein: CASSHGTGTANVLTF.

The chain employs TRBV28 and TRBJ2-3, with no clear D. The CDR3 loop spans 14 amino acids. The germline gives CDR1 MDHEN, CDR2 SYDVKM. Trimming cost V 8 bases and J 9 bases, with 21 bases left between them. CDR3 amino acids: CASALAETSDTQYF. The CDR3 DNA reads as TGTGCCAGCGCCTTGGCGGAGACTTCTGACACGCAGTATTTT.

The chain combines TRBV11-2 with TRBJ2-7; D is perhaps TRBD2 (6 bases). The CDR3 consists of 13 residues. In germline, CDR1 is SGHAT, CDR2 FQNNGV. The V gene lost 4 bases and the J gene lost 5 bases, with 12 bases spanning the gap. CDR3 DNA sequence: TGTGCCAGCAGCTCTAGCGATCTAAACGAGCAGTACTTC. It specifies CASSSSDLNEQYF. Full variable domain (remainder filled in from reference TRBV11-2 and TRBJ2-7): EAGVAQSPRYKIIEKRQSVAFWCNPISGHATLYWYQQILGQGPKLLIQFQNNGVVDDSQLPKDRFSAERLKGVDSTLKIQPAKLEDSAVYLCASSSSDLNEQYFGPGTRLTVT.

The CDR3 protein is CASSLGGSPSYNEQFF. The CDR3 DNA sequence: TGCGCCAGCAGCTTGGGCGGGAGCCCCTCCTACAATGAGCAGTTCTTC. This chain uses TRBV5-1 with TRBJ2-1; TRBD2 matches at 7 bases. The V gene's germline CDR1 is SGHRS and CDR2 YFSETQ. V shed 0 bases, J shed 0 bases, and the junction held 3 bases outside the gene matches. The CDR3 is 16 residues long.

V gene TRBV11-2 combines with J gene TRBJ2-3; 10 nucleotides align to TRBD2. Looked up from germline, CDR1 is SGHAT and CDR2 is FQNNGV. After removal of 5 bases from V and 6 bases from J, the junction contained 11 bases not matched to a gene. The CDR3 runs to 16 residues. The CDR3 bases are TGTGCCAGCAGCCCCCTCTCTAGCGGGAGTCGCGATACGCAGTATTTT. Amino acid sequence: CASSPLSSGSRDTQYF.

The chain is built from TRBV27 and TRBJ1-2, with 8 nucleotides matching TRBD1. J lost 8 bases, V lost 6 bases, and 5 bases had no gene match. The germline V gene encodes CDR1 MNHEY and CDR2 SMNVEV (reference sequence). There are 12 residues in the CDR3. The CDR3 DNA follows: TGTGCCAGCAGGACAGGGGCTCGAGGCTACACCTTC. It yields the protein CASRTGARGYTF.

This clone was seen just once. This rearrangement joins TRBV5-6 to TRBJ2-5, with TRBD2 matching over 7 bases. V shed 0 bases and J 1 base; nucleotides not matched to a gene: 3. The germline V gene has CDR1 SGHDT and CDR2 YYEEEE. The CDR3 sequence is 15 residues long. CDR3 DNA: TGTGCCAGCAGCTTGGGACTAGCCCCCCAAGAGACCCAGTACTTC. This codes for CASSLGLAPQETQYF.

The chain recombines TRBV5-5 with TRBJ1-2; D not resolved. This CDR3 comprises 14 residues. V was trimmed by 4 bases and J by 4 bases, leaving 14 bases between them. Germline V gene sequence: CDR1 SGHKS, CDR2 YYEKEE (reference sequence). This CDR3 is CASSPEIPAYGYTF. CDR3 coding DNA: TGTGCCAGCAGCCCGGAGATCCCGGCCTATGGCTACACCTTC.